This T cell receptor beta chain was captured by sequencing in a study of cytomegalovirus exposure and HLA in healthy donors. About the research overall: Early release data held about 92 million unique TCRs from HLA-typed donors. Notes on the study in general: Many donors carried some public TCRs, although rarity characterized most TCR sequences. Accurate prediction of most subjects' HLA-A and HLA-B alleles from TCR beta sequences was reported. TRBV6-2, TRBV6-3 and some other V segments were excluded as indistinguishable.

The germline V gene has CDR1 GTSNPN and CDR2 SVGIG (reference sequence). With V trimmed by 0 bases and J by 3 bases, 5 bases remained unmatched. This CDR3 has 15 amino acids. It was with 60 Vbeta and 13 Jbeta primers that the PCR ran. Method: immunoSEQ multiplex PCR; TCRdb's copy keeps in-frame clones and lacks some. The sample holds approximately 110,000 clones, 15% seen once. Concerning this clone: Its antigen is not identified.

The sequencing input was PBMCs. This chain uses TRBV30 with TRBJ2-1; 7 bases are shared with TRBD1. The receptor comes from a woman under 30 in good health and CMV-seronegative. The CDR3 region has the DNA TGTGCCTGGAGTGTTAAGGGGGCGAACTACAATGAGCAGTTCTTC. Protein: CAWSVKGANYNEQFF.